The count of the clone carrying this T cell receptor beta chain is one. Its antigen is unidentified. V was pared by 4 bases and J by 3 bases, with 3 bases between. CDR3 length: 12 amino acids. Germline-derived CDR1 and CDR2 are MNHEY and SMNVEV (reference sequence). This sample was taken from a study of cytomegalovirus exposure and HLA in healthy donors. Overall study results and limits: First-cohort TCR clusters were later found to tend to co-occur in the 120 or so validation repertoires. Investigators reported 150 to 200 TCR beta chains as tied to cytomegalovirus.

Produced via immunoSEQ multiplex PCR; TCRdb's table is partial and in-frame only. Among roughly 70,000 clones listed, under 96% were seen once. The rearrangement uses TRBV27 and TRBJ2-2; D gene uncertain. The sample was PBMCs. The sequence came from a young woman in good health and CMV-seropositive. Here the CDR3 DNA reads TGTGCCAGCAGTTCTTACACCGGGGAGCTGTTTTTT. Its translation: CASSSYTGELFF.